A single sample is the source of the 22 T cell receptor beta chains below, sequenced in a study of control samples from healthy donors and cancer patients. Only in-frame clones appear in the TCRdb table, and some are missing; sequencing was by immunoSEQ multiplex PCR. The table includes some 140,000 clones, 92% detected once. Sequencing was performed on blood. These receptor sequences come from a man in his thirties or forties in good health.

The chain recombines TRBV30 with TRBJ1-3; 7 nucleotides line up with TRBD1. Germline CDR1 is GTSNPN and CDR2 is SVGIG (reference sequence). V lost 1 base to trimming and J lost 4 bases; unmatched junction nucleotides: 4. This CDR3 is built from 14 residues. The CDR3 DNA follows: TGTGCCTGGAGTGAGGGGACAGTGGGAAACACCATATATTTT. This sequence encodes CAWSEGTVGNTIYF.

CDR3 amino acids: CASSISGNRETQYF. The CDR3 coding sequence is TGTGCCAGCAGCATTAGCGGGAATAGAGAGACCCAGTACTTC. This chain connects TRBV7-8 to TRBJ2-5; 8 bases agree with TRBD2. The ends lost 5 bases at V and 4 bases at J; junction bases unmatched: 6. This CDR3 has 14 amino acids. The germline V gene encodes CDR1 SGHVS and CDR2 FQNEAQ.

V usage is TRBV6-5 and J usage is TRBJ1-5; D is possibly TRBD1 (6 bases). CDR1 and CDR2 (germline): MNHEY, SVGAGI. Deletions cut 7 bases from V and 6 bases from J, with 10 bases between. The CDR3 consists of 12 residues. The CDR3 reads CASTTGSQPQHF. CDR3 nucleotide sequence: TGTGCCAGCACCACAGGGTCTCAGCCCCAGCATTTT.

J is TRBJ2-7 and V is TRBV30; D is perhaps TRBD1 (6 bases). Deletions cut 2 bases from V and 2 bases from J, with 10 bases between. Looked up from germline, CDR1 is GTSNPN and CDR2 is SVGIG (reference sequence). The CDR3 is made up of 13 amino acids. The CDR3 bases are TGTGCCTGGAGTAGAGGGGGTCCCTACGAGCAGTACTTC. Translating gives CAWSRGGPYEQYF.

This clone was found once. The CDR3 region is CASKGPGLAGVTQETQYF. For the CDR3, the DNA is TGTGCCTCCAAAGGCCCGGGACTAGCGGGAGTCACACAAGAGACCCAGTACTTC. The chain links TRBV27 to TRBJ2-5; 14 nucleotides agree with TRBD2. The germline gives CDR1 MNHEY, CDR2 SMNVEV (reference sequence). J lost 2 bases, V lost 11 bases, and 16 bases had no gene match. The CDR3 is made up of 18 amino acids.

The chain links TRBV18 to TRBJ1-1; D not resolved. Trimming cost V 3 bases and J 4 bases, with 24 bases left between them. The V gene's germline CDR1 is KGHSH and CDR2 LQKENI. The CDR3 has 18 amino acids. CDR3 coding DNA: TGTGCCAGCTCACCGCCGTACGGGTTTGGTAAACAGCGCACTGAAGCTTTCTTT. It yields the protein CASSPPYGFGKQRTEAFF.

A note on this clone: One end of the junction fails to match germline, which may point to a read error. The V and J genes are TRBV28 and TRBJ2-7, with D uncertain. This CDR3 is 14 amino acids long. Per the germline V gene, CDR1 is MDHEN and CDR2 is SYDVKM. The CDR3 DNA follows: TGTGCCGGCAGTTTGGTGGACGCCACCTACGAGCAGTACTTC. Its protein is CAGSLVDATYEQYF. Looking up the rest from reference TRBV28 and TRBJ2-7 gives the full variable domain: DVKVTQSSRYLVKRTGEKVFLECVQDMDHENMFWYRQDPGLGLRLIYFSYDVKMKEKGDIPEGYSVSREKKERFSLILESASTNQTSMYLCAGSLVDATYEQYFGPGTRLTVT.

In this sample, this clone turned up a few times. This sequence joins TRBV7-9 and TRBJ1-1; weak D call: TRBD1 (6 bases). CDR3 length: 11 residues. The germline V gene has CDR1 SEHNR and CDR2 FQNEAQ (reference sequence). The V end lost 8 bases, the J end lost 5 bases, and 9 bases lay between the germline ends. The CDR3 sequence is CASLGGTEAFF. CDR3 sequence (DNA): TGTGCCAGCCTAGGGGGAACTGAAGCTTTCTTT. Variable domain in full (rest from reference TRBV7-9 and TRBJ1-1): DTGVSQNPRHKITKRGQNVTFRCDPISEHNRLYWYRQTLGQGPEFLTYFQNEAQLEKSRLLSDRFSAERPKGSFSTLEIQRTEQGDSAMYLCASLGGTEAFFGQGTRLTVV.

The gene calls are TRBV6-5 and TRBJ1-1; no reliable D call. In germline, CDR1 is MNHEY, CDR2 SVGAGI. There are 14 residues in the CDR3. V lost 7 bases and J lost 1, with 13 bases in between. The CDR3 sequence: CASKVGLGNTEAFF. In nucleotides, the CDR3 is TGTGCCAGCAAGGTGGGCCTTGGGAACACTGAAGCTTTCTTT.

The chain couples TRBV6-6 to TRBJ1-3; D might be TRBD1 (5 bases). The CDR3 loop spans 14 amino acids. The V gene's germline CDR1 is MNHNY and CDR2 SVGAGI (reference sequence). V was shortened by 7 bases and J by 0 bases, with 10 bases between the two germline ends. This chain's CDR3 is CASTGLSSGNTIYF. As DNA, the CDR3 is TGTGCCAGCACGGGACTCTCCTCTGGAAACACCATATATTTT.

The chain is built from TRBV19 and TRBJ2-4; 7 nucleotides align to TRBD1. V lost 5 bases, J lost 0 bases, and 10 bases stayed unmatched. Germline V gene sequence: CDR1 LNHDA, CDR2 SQIVND (reference sequence). The CDR3 runs to 17 residues. This chain's CDR3 is CASSPSTGRLAKNIQYF. Here the CDR3 DNA reads TGTGCCAGTAGTCCCTCGACAGGGAGACTAGCCAAAAACATTCAGTACTTC.

The rearrangement links TRBV12-3 or TRBV12-4 to TRBJ1-2; a weak D match, TRBD1 (6 bases). V was clipped by 1 base and J by 6 bases, with 9 bases between them. The CDR3 runs to 13 residues. The CDR3 loop is CASSLVGGNGYTF. Here the CDR3 DNA reads TGTGCCAGCAGTTTAGTGGGGGGCAATGGCTACACCTTC.

This clone was observed a single time. This rearrangement joins TRBV2 to TRBJ1-1; D not certain. The germline gives CDR1 SNHLY, CDR2 FYNNEI. Trimming removed 5 bases from V and 4 bases from J, with 11 bases in between. CDR3 length: 13 residues. DNA of the CDR3: TGTGCCAGCAGTACTAAATGGGGCACTGAAGCTTTCTTT. It codes for CASSTKWGTEAFF.

In DNA form, the CDR3 reads TGTGCCAGCACCGCCAGTAGTCGCGGGAGGGTTGAGGGTGAGACCCAGTACTTC. This encodes CASTASSRGRVEGETQYF. This rearrangement joins TRBV3-1 (or the pseudogene TRBV3-2) to TRBJ2-5, with 9 bases identical to TRBD2. Unmatched junction bases numbered 20, after V lost 7 bases and J lost 5 bases. CDR1 is LGHDT and CDR2 is YNNKEL in the germline V gene (reference sequence). The CDR3 loop spans 18 amino acids.

The chain combines TRBV4-3 with TRBJ1-1; D is unclear. Trimming shortened V by 3 bases and J by 3 bases, and 8 bases separated the two germline ends. Per the germline V gene, CDR1 is LGHNA and CDR2 is YSLEER. The CDR3 sequence is 13 residues long. This chain's CDR3 is CASSHHGDTEAFF. CDR3 in DNA: TGCGCCAGCAGCCACCACGGGGACACTGAAGCTTTCTTT.

V gene TRBV5-6 combines with J gene TRBJ1-4; no firm D call. Per germline, CDR1 SGHDT and CDR2 YYEEEE. Trimming removed 1 base from V and 3 bases from J, with 7 bases in between. The CDR3 totals 14 residues. The CDR3 loop is CASSLTASNEKLFF. The CDR3 DNA follows: TGTGCCAGCAGCTTGACAGCCTCTAATGAAAAACTGTTTTTT.

The J gene is TRBJ1-5, the V gene TRBV28; TRBD1 aligns across 12 bases. With 7 bases clipped from V and 6 bases from J, the junction kept 7 bases outside the gene matches. The CDR3 length is 15 residues. Germline assignment: CDR1 MDHEN and CDR2 SYDVKM. CDR3 DNA sequence: TGTGCCAGCACCGATAGGGACAGGGGGCTTCAGCCCCAGCATTTT. This translates into CASTDRDRGLQPQHF.

The V gene is TRBV27, the J gene TRBJ1-2; D gene ambiguous. In germline, CDR1 is MNHEY, CDR2 SMNVEV (reference sequence). Trimming cost V 3 bases and J 6 bases, with 11 bases left between them. The CDR3 spans 13 residues. CDR3 loop: CASSFGLRDGYTF. The DNA of the CDR3 is TGTGCCAGCAGTTTCGGGCTGAGGGATGGCTACACCTTC.

J is TRBJ2-7 and V is TRBV15; 11 nucleotides agree with TRBD2. V was pared by 6 bases and J by 4 bases, with 11 bases of the junction left unmatched. Germline V gives CDR1 LNHNV, CDR2 YYDKDF (reference sequence). CDR3 length equals 16 residues. CDR3 DNA sequence: TGTGCCACCAGTAGCGGGAGGGCCTCACTGTCTTACGAGCAGTACTTC. This gives the protein CATSSGRASLSYEQYF.

CDR3 loop: CASSTGRGETQYF. The CDR3 DNA reads TGTGCCAGTAGTACGGGAAGGGGAGAGACCCAGTACTTC. J is TRBJ2-5 and V is TRBV19; the D call may be TRBD1 or TRBD2 (5 bases each). The germline V and J ends were trimmed by 4 bases and 4 bases, with 10 bases remaining between them. CDR3 length: 13 residues. Germline V CDR1 and CDR2: LNHDA, SQIVND (reference sequence).

V and J are TRBV27 and TRBJ1-4; D not resolved. V gave up 5 bases and J gave up 6 bases, with 16 bases separating them. The CDR3 is 15 amino acids. Germline CDR1 is MNHEY and CDR2 is SMNVEV (reference sequence). This CDR3 is CASSKPGARDEKLFF. The CDR3 nucleotides read TGTGCCAGCAGTAAACCGGGAGCCCGAGATGAAAAACTGTTTTTT.

The chain is built from TRBV5-4 and TRBJ2-2; TRBD2 aligns across 9 bases. The CDR3 runs to 17 residues. Germline loops: CDR1 SGHNT, CDR2 YYREEE (reference sequence). V lost 4 bases, J lost 2 bases, and 9 bases stayed unmatched. CDR3: CASSGFSGRINTGELFF. CDR3 nucleotides: TGTGCCAGCAGCGGGTTTAGCGGGAGAATCAACACCGGGGAGCTGTTTTTT. Together with reference TRBV5-4 and TRBJ2-2, the CDR3 gives the full variable domain: ETGVTQSPTHLIKTRGQQVTLRCSSQSGHNTVSWYQQALGQGPQFIFQYYREEENGRGNFPPRFSGLQFPNYSSELNVNALELDDSALYLCASSGFSGRINTGELFFGEGSRLTVL.